This TCR beta chain was captured in a study of CD8 T cells in Susac syndrome. Study-wide findings and caveats: The study's TCR sequencing and HLA analysis covered a relatively small number of individuals, and the study acknowledged this.

Reverse transcription of roughly 0.45 to 1 ug RNA was carried out with random hexamers. A multiplex approach, immunoSEQ multiplex PCR, amplified TCR beta CDR3 across 54 Vbeta and 13 Jbeta. TCRdb analysed the immunoSEQ multiplex PCR reads with MiXCR anew, one entry per CDR3 protein. Among 130,000 or so distinct CDR3 sequences, 90% to 95% were seen once, and the ten largest hold around 0.1%. V was pared by 2 bases and J by 4 bases, with 13 bases between. Germline lookup yields CDR1 MNHNS and CDR2 SASEGT. CDR3 size: 15 residues. Points on this clonotype: What it binds is not known.

This chain connects TRBV6-1 to TRBJ2-3; D is ambiguous. The TCR originated in a human donor in good health. The sample comprised CD4+ T cells from PBMCs. The CDR3 loop is CASSETVSPADTQYF. The CDR3 DNA reads TGTGCCAGCAGTGAAACGGTTTCCCCCGCAGATACGCAGTATTTT.